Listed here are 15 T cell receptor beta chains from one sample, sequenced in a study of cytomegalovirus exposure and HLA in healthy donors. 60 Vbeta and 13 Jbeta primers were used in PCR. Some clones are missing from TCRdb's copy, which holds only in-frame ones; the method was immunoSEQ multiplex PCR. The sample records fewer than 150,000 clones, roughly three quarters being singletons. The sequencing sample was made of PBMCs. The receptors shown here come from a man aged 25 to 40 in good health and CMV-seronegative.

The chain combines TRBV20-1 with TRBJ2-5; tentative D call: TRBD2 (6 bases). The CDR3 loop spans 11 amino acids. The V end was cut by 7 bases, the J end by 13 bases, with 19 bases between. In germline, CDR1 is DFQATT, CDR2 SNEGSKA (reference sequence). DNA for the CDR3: TGCAGTGTAAGACCGGGACTTCATTCGTACTTC. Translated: CSVRPGLHSYF.

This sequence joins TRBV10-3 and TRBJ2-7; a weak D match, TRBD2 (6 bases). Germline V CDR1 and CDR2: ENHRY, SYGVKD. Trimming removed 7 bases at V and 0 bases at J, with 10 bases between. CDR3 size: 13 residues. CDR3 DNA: TGTGCCATCATGGAGGGGAACTCCTACGAGCAGTACTTC. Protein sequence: CAIMEGNSYEQYF.

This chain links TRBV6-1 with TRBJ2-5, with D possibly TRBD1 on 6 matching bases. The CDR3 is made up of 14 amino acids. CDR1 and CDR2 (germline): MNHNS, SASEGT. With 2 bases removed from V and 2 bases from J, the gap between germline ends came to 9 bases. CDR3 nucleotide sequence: TGTGCCAGCAGTGAACAGGGGTTTCAAGAGACCCAGTACTTC. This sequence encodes CASSEQGFQETQYF.

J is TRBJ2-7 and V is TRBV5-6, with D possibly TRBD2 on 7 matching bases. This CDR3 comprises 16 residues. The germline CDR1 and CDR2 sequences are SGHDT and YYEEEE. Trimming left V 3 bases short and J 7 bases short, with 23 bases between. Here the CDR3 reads CASSSPIIGGRKEQYF. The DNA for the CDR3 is TGTGCCAGCAGCTCCCCCATCATCGGGGGGCGTAAGGAGCAGTACTTC.

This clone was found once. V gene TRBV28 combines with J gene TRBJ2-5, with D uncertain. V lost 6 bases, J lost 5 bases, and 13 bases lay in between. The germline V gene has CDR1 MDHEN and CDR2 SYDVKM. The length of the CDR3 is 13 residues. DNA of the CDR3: TGTGCCAGCAGCCGCGCGCTAGAGGAGACCCAGTACTTC. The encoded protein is CASSRALEETQYF.

The CDR3 reads CASARVWEQFF. The CDR3 DNA sequence: TGTGCCAGCGCGCGGGTTTGGGAGCAGTTCTTC. The rearrangement uses TRBV28 and TRBJ2-1; D may be TRBD2 (5 bases). This CDR3 is 11 amino acids long. Germline assignment: CDR1 MDHEN and CDR2 SYDVKM. V was cut by 8 bases and J by 10 bases, with 12 bases left in between.

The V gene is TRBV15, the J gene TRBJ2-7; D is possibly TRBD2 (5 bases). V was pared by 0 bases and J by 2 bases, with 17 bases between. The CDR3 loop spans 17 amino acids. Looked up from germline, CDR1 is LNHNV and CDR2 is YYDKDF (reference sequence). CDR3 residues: CATSRDLEVSSTYEQYF. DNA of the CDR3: TGTGCCACCAGCAGAGATCTGGAGGTCTCAAGCACCTACGAGCAGTACTTC. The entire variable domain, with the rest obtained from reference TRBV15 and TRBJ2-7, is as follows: DAMVIQNPRYQVTQFGKPVTLSCSQTLNHNVMYWYQQKSSQAPKLLFHYYDKDFNNEADTPDNFQSRRPNTSFCFLDIRSPGLGDTAMYLCATSRDLEVSSTYEQYFGPGTRLTVT.

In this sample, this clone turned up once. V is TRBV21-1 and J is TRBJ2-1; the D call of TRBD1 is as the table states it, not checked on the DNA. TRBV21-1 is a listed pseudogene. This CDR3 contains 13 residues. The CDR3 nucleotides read TGTGCCAGCAGCAGGACAGGGGTCAATGAGCAGTTCTTC. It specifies CASSRTGVNEQFF.

CDR3 in amino acids: CASSFSKIRFASYEQYF. For the CDR3, the DNA is TGTGCCAGCAGTTTCTCTAAAATACGGTTTGCCTCCTACGAGCAGTACTTC. V and J are TRBV27 and TRBJ2-7; D uncertain. Germline CDR1 is MNHEY and CDR2 is SMNVEV (reference sequence). Between the trimmed V and J ends, which lost 3 bases and 0 bases, there was a span of 18 bases. The CDR3 has 17 amino acids.

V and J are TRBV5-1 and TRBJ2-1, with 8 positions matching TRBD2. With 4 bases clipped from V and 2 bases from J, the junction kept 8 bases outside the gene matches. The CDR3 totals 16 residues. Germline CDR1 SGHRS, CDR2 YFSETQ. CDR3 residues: CASSRGGDLTYNEQFF. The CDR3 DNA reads TGCGCCAGCAGCCGGGGGGGGGACCTGACCTACAATGAGCAGTTCTTC.

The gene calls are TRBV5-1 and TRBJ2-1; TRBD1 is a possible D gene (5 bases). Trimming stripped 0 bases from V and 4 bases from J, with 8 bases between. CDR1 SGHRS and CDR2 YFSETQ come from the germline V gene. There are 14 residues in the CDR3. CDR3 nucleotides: TGCGCCAGCAGCTTGGCCAACAGGTACAATGAGCAGTTCTTC. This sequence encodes CASSLANRYNEQFF.

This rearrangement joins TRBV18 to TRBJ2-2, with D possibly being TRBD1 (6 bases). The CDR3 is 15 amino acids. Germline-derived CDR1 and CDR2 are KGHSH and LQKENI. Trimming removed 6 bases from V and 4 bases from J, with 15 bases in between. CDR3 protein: CASSAQGPSTGELFF. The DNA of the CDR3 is TGTGCCAGCTCGGCCCAGGGGCCCTCCACCGGGGAGCTGTTTTTT.

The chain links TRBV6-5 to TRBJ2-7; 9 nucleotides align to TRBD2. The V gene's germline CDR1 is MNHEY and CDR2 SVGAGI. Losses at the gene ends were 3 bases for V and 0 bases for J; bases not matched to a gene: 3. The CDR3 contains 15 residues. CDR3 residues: CASSYAGGSSYEQYF. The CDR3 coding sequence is TGTGCCAGCAGTTATGCGGGAGGGAGCTCCTACGAGCAGTACTTC.

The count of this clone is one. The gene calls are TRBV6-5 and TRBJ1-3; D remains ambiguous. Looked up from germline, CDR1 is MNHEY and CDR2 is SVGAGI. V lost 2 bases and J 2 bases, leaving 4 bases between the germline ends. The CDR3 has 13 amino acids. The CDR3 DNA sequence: TGTGCCAGCAGTTACCCTCCTGGAAACACCATATATTTT. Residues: CASSYPPGNTIYF.

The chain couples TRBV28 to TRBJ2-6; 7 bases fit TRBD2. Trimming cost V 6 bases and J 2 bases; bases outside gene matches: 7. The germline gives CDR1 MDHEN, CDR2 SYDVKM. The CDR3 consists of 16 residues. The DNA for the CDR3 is TGTGCCAGCAGAACTGGGGGGGGAACTGGGGCCAACGTCCTGACTTTC. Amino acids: CASRTGGGTGANVLTF.